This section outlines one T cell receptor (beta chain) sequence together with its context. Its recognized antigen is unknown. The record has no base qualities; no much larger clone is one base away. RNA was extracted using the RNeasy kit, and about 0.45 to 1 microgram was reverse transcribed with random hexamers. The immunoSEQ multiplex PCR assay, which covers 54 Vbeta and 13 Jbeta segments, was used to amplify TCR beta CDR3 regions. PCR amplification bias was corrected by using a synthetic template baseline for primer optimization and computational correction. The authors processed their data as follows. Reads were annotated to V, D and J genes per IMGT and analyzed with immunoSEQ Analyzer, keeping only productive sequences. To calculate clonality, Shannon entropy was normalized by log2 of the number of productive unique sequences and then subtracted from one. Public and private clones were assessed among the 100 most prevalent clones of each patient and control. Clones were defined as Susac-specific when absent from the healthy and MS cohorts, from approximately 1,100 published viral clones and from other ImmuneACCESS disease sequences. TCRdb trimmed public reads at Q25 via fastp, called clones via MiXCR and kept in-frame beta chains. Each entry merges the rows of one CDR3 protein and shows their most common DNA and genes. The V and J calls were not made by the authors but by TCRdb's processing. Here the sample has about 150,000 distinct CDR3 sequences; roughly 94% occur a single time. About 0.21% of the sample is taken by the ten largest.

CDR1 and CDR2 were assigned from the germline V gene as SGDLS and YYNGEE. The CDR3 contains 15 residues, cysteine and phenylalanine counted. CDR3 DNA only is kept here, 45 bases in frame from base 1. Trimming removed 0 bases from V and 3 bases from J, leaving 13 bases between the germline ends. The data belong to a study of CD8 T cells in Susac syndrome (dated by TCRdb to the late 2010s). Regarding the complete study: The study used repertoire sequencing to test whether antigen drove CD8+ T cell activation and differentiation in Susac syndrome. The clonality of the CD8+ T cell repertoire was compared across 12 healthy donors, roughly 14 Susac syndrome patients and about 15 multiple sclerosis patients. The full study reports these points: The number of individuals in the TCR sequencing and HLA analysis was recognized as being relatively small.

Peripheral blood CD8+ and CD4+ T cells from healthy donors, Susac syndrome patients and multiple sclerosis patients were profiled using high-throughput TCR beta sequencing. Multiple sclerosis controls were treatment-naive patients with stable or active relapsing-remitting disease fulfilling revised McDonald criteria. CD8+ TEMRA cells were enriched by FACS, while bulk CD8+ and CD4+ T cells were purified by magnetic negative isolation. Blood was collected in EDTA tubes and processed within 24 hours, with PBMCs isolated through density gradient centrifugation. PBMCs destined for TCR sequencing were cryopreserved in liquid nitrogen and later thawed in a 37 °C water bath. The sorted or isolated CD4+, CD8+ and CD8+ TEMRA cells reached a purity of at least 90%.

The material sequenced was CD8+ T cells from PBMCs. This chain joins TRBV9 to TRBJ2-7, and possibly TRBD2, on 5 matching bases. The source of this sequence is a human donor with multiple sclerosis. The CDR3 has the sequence CASSVEGRGRYEQYF. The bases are TGTGCCAGCAGCGTAGAGGGCCGCGGGCGCTACGAGCAGTACTTC.